This TCR beta chain was found in a study of PD-1 blockade in classical Hodgkin lymphoma. As regards this clone: Antigen specificity is unknown.

Stated time point: newly diagnosed, previously untreated cHL patient sample. It was by magnetic negative selection that CD8+ T cells were isolated from thawed PBMCs. Untreated, newly diagnosed classical Hodgkin lymphoma PBMCs served for comparison. The germline V gene has CDR1 SGHRS and CDR2 YFSETQ. The CDR3 sequence is 12 residues long. The V gene lost 0 bases and the J gene lost 6 bases, with 7 bases spanning the gap. Points from the study as a whole: Baseline TCR diversity was reportedly lower in newly diagnosed patients than in healthy donors. It was reported as lower still in relapsed/refractory patients. Although disease activity or prior therapy may be involved, causes of the repertoire differences remain undefined.

TCRdb's copy holds only in-frame clones and misses some; the assay was immunoSEQ multiplex PCR. The sample has about 21,000 clones; around 87% are singletons. The sequence was collected from a human donor with classical Hodgkin lymphoma. Sequencing was carried out using CD8+ T cells from blood. The chain employs TRBV5-1 and TRBJ2-7; D not resolved. The CDR3: CASSLAAGEQYF. The CDR3 coding sequence is TGCGCCAGCAGCTTGGCGGCCGGCGAGCAGTACTTC.